The 10 T cell receptor beta chains below come from one sample, sequenced in a study of neoadjuvant anti-PD-1 for oral cavity cancer. Measured with immunoSEQ multiplex PCR; TCRdb has only the in-frame clones, and not every one. The sample carries about 13,000 clones, 67% recorded once. Time point described: after neoadjuvant nivolumab, at surgical resection. The source material was PBMCs, sampled after nivolumab (anti-PD-1) treatment. These TCRs come from a person aged 35-80 years with oral cavity squamous cell carcinoma.

This clone was counted only a few times. The chain recombines TRBV19 with TRBJ2-1; 11 bases align to TRBD1. Germline values: CDR1 LNHDA, CDR2 SQIVND (reference sequence). The CDR3 is 17 amino acids. V trimming: 5 bases; J trimming: 3 bases; junction bases outside the gene matches: 9. The CDR3 region is CASSDNLGTGGYNEQFF. DNA for the CDR3: TGTGCCAGTAGTGATAACTTAGGGACAGGGGGCTACAATGAGCAGTTCTTC.

The chain is built from TRBV5-1 and TRBJ2-3, with D maybe TRBD2 (5 bases). The CDR3 loop spans 14 amino acids. Germline-derived CDR1 and CDR2 are SGHRS and YFSETQ. Deletions cut 4 bases from V and 5 bases from J, with 14 bases between. CDR3 protein: CASSHAYRGDTQYF. The CDR3 nucleotides are TGCGCCAGCAGCCACGCTTACCGGGGAGATACGCAGTATTTT.

V gene TRBV19 combines with J gene TRBJ1-1; D may be TRBD1 (6 bases). CDR1 and CDR2 from the germline V gene are LNHDA and SQIVND (reference sequence). The CDR3 runs 14 residues. Trimming left V 3 bases short and J 1 base short, with 9 bases between. This CDR3 reads CASSIEDRNTEAFF. As DNA, the CDR3 is TGTGCCAGTAGTATTGAGGACAGGAACACTGAAGCTTTCTTT.

Only a few counts were recorded for this clone. V gene TRBV19 combines with J gene TRBJ1-2; D is perhaps TRBD1 (5 bases). CDR1 LNHDA and CDR2 SQIVND come from the germline V gene (reference sequence). Trimming cost V 3 bases and J 6 bases, with 11 bases left between them. The CDR3 spans 13 residues. The CDR3 bases are TGTGCCAGTAGTATGACAAGGGGTAATGGCTACACCTTC. Translating it yields CASSMTRGNGYTF.

The chain couples TRBV6-1 to TRBJ1-2, with D possibly TRBD1 on 5 matching bases. The germline V and J ends were trimmed by 5 bases and 4 bases, with 14 bases remaining between them. The CDR3 runs to 14 residues. Germline lookup yields CDR1 MNHNS and CDR2 SASEGT. CDR3 protein: CASSTTGTGYGYTF. The CDR3, as DNA: TGTGCCAGCAGTACCACCGGGACGGGCTATGGCTACACCTTC.

The chain is built from TRBV14 and TRBJ2-1; TRBD1 might be the D (5 bases). The CDR3 is 18 amino acids. Trimming pared 3 bases from V and 6 bases from J, leaving 24 bases between. CDR1 SGHDN and CDR2 FVKESK come from the germline V gene. CDR3 nucleotide sequence: TGTGCCAGCAGCCAGGACATGAGTCACCCTGATCTAGGCAATGAGCAGTTCTTC. Encoded protein: CASSQDMSHPDLGNEQFF.

V and J are TRBV28 and TRBJ2-7, with D unresolved. Germline-derived CDR1 and CDR2 are MDHEN and SYDVKM. Trimming pared 5 bases from V and 4 bases from J, leaving 18 bases between. This CDR3 region has 15 residues. The CDR3 nucleotides are TGTGCCAGCAGTACCCCCCGCAGGCCCCCTTACGAGCAGTACTTC. Its protein product is CASSTPRRPPYEQYF. The variable domain in full, completed from reference TRBV28 and TRBJ2-7, reads DVKVTQSSRYLVKRTGEKVFLECVQDMDHENMFWYRQDPGLGLRLIYFSYDVKMKEKGDIPEGYSVSREKKERFSLILESASTNQTSMYLCASSTPRRPPYEQYFGPGTRLTVT.

This clone came up once. The chain recombines TRBV5-1 with TRBJ2-7, with 12 bases aligning to TRBD2. The CDR3 consists of 15 residues. V lost 4 bases to trimming and J lost 7 bases; unmatched junction nucleotides: 9. Germline V gene lookup returns CDR1 SGHRS and CDR2 YFSETQ. In nucleotides, the CDR3 is TGCGCCAGCAGCCCCCTAGCGGGAGGGCCGGAAGAGCAGTACTTC. Its protein product is CASSPLAGGPEEQYF.

This chain links TRBV4-2 with TRBJ2-1, with D unresolved. The V gene lost 3 bases and the J gene lost 5 bases, with 14 bases spanning the gap. Germline V gene sequence: CDR1 LGHNA, CDR2 YNFKEQ. The CDR3 is 15 amino acids. CDR3 DNA sequence: TGTGCCAGCAGCCATACTTCCCAGACGAACAATGAGCAGTTCTTC. Residues: CASSHTSQTNNEQFF.

The rearrangement joins TRBV9 to TRBJ1-3; 7 nucleotides align to TRBD1. Trimming cost V 4 bases and J 4 bases; bases outside gene matches: 14. CDR1 and CDR2 (germline): SGDLS, YYNGEE. The CDR3 has 17 amino acids. CDR3 in DNA: TGTGCCAGCAGCCTGATGGGAGACAGGGCGACGGGAAACACCATATATTTT. Its translation is CASSLMGDRATGNTIYF.